This T cell receptor beta chain appears in the sequencing data of a study of T cells in localized non-small cell lung cancer. Study-wide points: Longer survival (overall) was linked to higher T cell density in blood. The study found T cell clonality highest in uninvolved adjacent lung, above tumor. Paired adjacent lung recovered a median about 60 of the top 100 tumor clones.

TCRdb's table, derived via immunoSEQ multiplex PCR, lists solely in-frame clones and lacks some. The sample lists tens of thousands of clones, roughly 90% seen once, with approximately 2.2% in the top ten. With regard to this clone: Its antigen remains unknown.

This clonotype originated in a female donor over 55 with stage I lung adenocarcinoma. The sample was peripheral blood, taken before any cancer treatment.

CDR3 nucleotides: TGTGCCAGCAGCTTAGTTTCAGATCTTAATGAAAAACTGTTTTTT. Protein sequence: CASSLVSDLNEKLFF. The rearrangement links TRBV7-2 to TRBJ1-4; D is undetermined. Deletions cut 1 base from V and 4 bases from J, with 10 bases between. The CDR3 has 15 residues. CDR1 and CDR2 from the germline V gene are SGHTA and FQGNSA.